These 27 T cell receptor beta chains share one sample of origin, sequenced in a study of T cell responses to AZD1222 COVID-19 vaccine. Generated by immunoSEQ multiplex PCR, the TCRdb table keeps only in-frame clones and is missing some. The table has roughly 100,000 clones, around 91% seen once. Sequenced here: peripheral blood, sampled on day 0 of AZD1222 vaccination. The receptors stem from an adult in good health.

The chain employs TRBV12-3 or TRBV12-4 and TRBJ2-7; D not certain. V gave up 6 bases and J gave up 1 base, with 10 bases separating them. The CDR3 extends over 13 amino acids. The CDR3 here is CASRLGGSYEQYF. CDR3 DNA sequence: TGTGCCAGCAGACTGGGCGGTTCCTACGAGCAGTACTTC.

V gene TRBV12-3 or TRBV12-4 combines with J gene TRBJ1-2, with D unclear. This CDR3 is built from 13 residues. Trimming removed 7 bases from V and 4 bases from J, with 13 bases in between. CDR3 protein: CASNAGPLYGYTF. Written as DNA, the CDR3 is TGTGCCAGCAACGCCGGGCCCCTCTATGGCTACACCTTC.

This chain connects TRBV7-2 to TRBJ2-2; D not certain. Trimming pared 6 bases from V and 4 bases from J, leaving 15 bases between. The CDR3 is made up of 15 amino acids. Germline V CDR1 and CDR2: SGHTA, FQGNSA. CDR3 sequence (DNA): TGTGCCAGCAGTTCGGACGGAATAACCACCGGGGAGCTGTTTTTT. Protein sequence: CASSSDGITTGELFF.

V gene TRBV25-1 combines with J gene TRBJ2-2, with D possibly matching TRBD1 (5 bases). V was cut by 5 bases and J by 1 base, with 5 bases left in between. The germline gives CDR1 MGHDK, CDR2 SYGVNS. This CDR3 spans 13 amino acids. The CDR3 protein is CASSTGNTGELFF. For the CDR3, the DNA is TGTGCCAGCAGTACAGGGAACACCGGGGAGCTGTTTTTT.

The chain combines TRBV3-1 (or the pseudogene TRBV3-2) with TRBJ2-1; perhaps TRBD2 as D (7 bases). Per the germline V gene, CDR1 is LGHDT and CDR2 is YNNKEL (reference sequence). V gave up 4 bases and J gave up 9 bases, with 22 bases separating them. This CDR3 has 16 residues. DNA of the CDR3: TGTGCCAGCAGCCCCCGTGGGGGGGCCAACTCAGCTGAGCAGTTCTTC. Residues: CASSPRGGANSAEQFF.

This clone was found once. The genes are TRBV7-3 and TRBJ2-1; the D gene is possibly TRBD1 (5 bases). CDR1 is SGHTA and CDR2 is FQGTGA in the germline V gene. This CDR3 comprises 14 residues. V lost 2 bases, J lost 7 bases, and 12 bases lay in between. In DNA form, the CDR3 reads TGTGCCAGCAGCTTATCAGGGCTGGTGAATGAGCAGTTCTTC. Its protein product is CASSLSGLVNEQFF.

The table lists this clone with a few counts. The J gene is TRBJ1-5, the V gene TRBV6-5, with D unresolved. Per the germline V gene, CDR1 is MNHEY and CDR2 is SVGAGI. V was clipped by 5 bases and J by 6 bases, with 8 bases between them. CDR3 length: 12 amino acids. This CDR3 is CASSLGPQPQHF. The CDR3 DNA sequence: TGTGCCAGCAGTCTTGGGCCTCAGCCCCAGCATTTT.

This clone was counted only a few times. This chain uses TRBV18 with TRBJ2-1, with 11 positions matching TRBD2. The CDR3 totals 17 residues. CDR1 and CDR2 (germline): KGHSH, LQKENI. Trimming took 2 bases from V and 6 from J; bases not matched to a gene: 9. The CDR3: CASSPNGLAGGGNEQFF. The CDR3, as DNA: TGTGCCAGCTCACCAAACGGGCTAGCGGGGGGAGGCAATGAGCAGTTCTTC.

The chain has TRBV27 and TRBJ2-3, with D possibly TRBD1 on 5 matching bases. The V end was cut by 2 bases, the J end by 4 bases, with 13 bases between. Germline V lookup: CDR1 MNHEY, CDR2 SMNVEV (reference sequence). The CDR3 has 15 amino acids. The CDR3 region is CASSLQGVLADTQYF. The CDR3 coding sequence is TGTGCCAGCAGTTTACAGGGTGTTCTCGCAGATACGCAGTATTTT.

This chain connects TRBV6-5 to TRBJ1-2; the D is unclear. Germline CDR1 is MNHEY and CDR2 is SVGAGI. The CDR3 spans 13 residues. Trimming shortened V by 0 bases and J by 0 bases, and 2 bases separated the two germline ends. The CDR3 bases are TGTGCCAGCAGTTACTCGTCTAACTATGGCTACACCTTC. It specifies CASSYSSNYGYTF.

The rearrangement links TRBV30 to TRBJ1-5; D uncertain. The CDR3 is made up of 13 amino acids. Trimming left V 0 bases short and J 5 bases short, with 8 bases between. Germline lookup yields CDR1 GTSNPN and CDR2 SVGIG (reference sequence). CDR3 loop: CAWSVSDDQPQHF. CDR3 sequence (DNA): TGTGCCTGGAGTGTATCCGACGATCAGCCCCAGCATTTT.

This chain uses TRBV5-1 with TRBJ1-2; D perhaps matches TRBD1 (5 bases). The V gene's germline CDR1 is SGHRS and CDR2 YFSETQ. The CDR3 extends over 15 amino acids. Trimming took 5 bases from V and 9 from J, leaving 23 bases between them. In DNA form, the CDR3 reads TGCGCCAGCAGTTCCAACCGGGGCCCGCTAGGTCGCTACACCTTC. Its translation: CASSSNRGPLGRYTF.

The rearrangement links TRBV5-4 to TRBJ2-7; 9 bases are shared with TRBD1. This CDR3 region has 14 residues. Germline CDR1 is SGHNT and CDR2 is YYREEE (reference sequence). The J segment lost 1 base and the V segment lost 4 bases, leaving 3 bases of the junction unmatched. The CDR3 loop reads CASSTDRGSYEQYF. In DNA form, the CDR3 reads TGTGCCAGCAGCACGGACAGGGGATCCTACGAGCAGTACTTC.

The chain has TRBV4-2 and TRBJ2-2; 10 nucleotides match TRBD2. The germline V gene has CDR1 LGHNA and CDR2 YNFKEQ. The CDR3 contains 16 residues. With V trimmed by 0 bases and J by 4 bases, 2 bases remained unmatched. CDR3 sequence: CASSQDQRGGTGELFF. As DNA, the CDR3 is TGTGCCAGCAGCCAAGATCAGCGGGGGGGCACCGGGGAGCTGTTTTTT.

The V gene is TRBV5-1, the J gene TRBJ2-2; 8 bases map to TRBD2. V was pared by 0 bases and J by 8 bases, with 6 bases of the junction left unmatched. This CDR3 contains 15 residues. From germline, CDR1 is SGHRS and CDR2 YFSETQ. The CDR3 loop reads CASSLVSGETGELFF. Here the CDR3 DNA reads TGCGCCAGCAGCTTGGTTAGCGGGGAAACGGGGGAGCTGTTTTTT.

The rearrangement links TRBV7-2 to TRBJ2-3; 8 nucleotides agree with TRBD2. Looked up from germline, CDR1 is SGHTA and CDR2 is FQGNSA. The CDR3 runs 15 residues. With 0 bases clipped from V and 1 base from J, the junction kept 0 bases outside the gene matches. The CDR3 DNA reads as TGTGCCAGCAGCTTAGCTAGCGGGGGCACAGATACGCAGTATTTT. It codes for CASSLASGGTDTQYF.

V usage is TRBV6-4 and J usage is TRBJ2-1, with a possible D match to TRBD1 (7 bases). The CDR3 consists of 16 residues. Trimming left V 0 bases short and J 7 bases short, with 16 bases between. Germline assignment: CDR1 MRHNA and CDR2 SNTAGT. The CDR3 DNA follows: TGTGCCAGCAGTGACTCGGGCAGGGGGGACTCTAATGAGCAGTTCTTC. It codes for CASSDSGRGDSNEQFF.

V gene TRBV28 combines with J gene TRBJ2-1, with TRBD2 identical over 13 bases. The J segment lost 2 bases and the V segment lost 3 bases, leaving 7 bases of the junction unmatched. Germline CDR1 reads MDHEN; CDR2 reads SYDVKM. There are 18 residues in the CDR3. CDR3 DNA: TGTGCCAGCAGTTTGTGGACTAGCGGGGGTCATGCCTACAATGAGCAGTTCTTC. The encoded protein is CASSLWTSGGHAYNEQFF.

This rearrangement joins TRBV10-3 to TRBJ2-3, with a weak D call TRBD1 (5 bases). Looked up from germline, CDR1 is ENHRY and CDR2 is SYGVKD. The length of the CDR3 is 16 residues. Trimming left V 8 bases short and J 4 bases short, with 22 bases between. This CDR3 is CAIRGAGSLSPDTQYF. CDR3 bases: TGTGCCATCCGCGGCGCAGGGTCCCTTTCGCCAGATACGCAGTATTTT.

The chain carries TRBV4-1 and TRBJ2-5, with 9 bases identical to TRBD1. This CDR3 comprises 15 residues. V dropped 3 bases and J dropped 3; count of bases not matched to a gene: 5. Per germline, CDR1 MGHRA and CDR2 YSYEKL. CDR3 region: CASSQTGTGKETQYF. The CDR3 region has the DNA TGCGCCAGCAGCCAGACCGGGACAGGGAAAGAGACCCAGTACTTC.

The rearrangement joins TRBV2 to TRBJ1-2; D unclear. Trimming pared 6 bases from V and 7 bases from J, leaving 18 bases between. The CDR3 loop spans 14 amino acids. Looked up from germline, CDR1 is SNHLY and CDR2 is FYNNEI. The CDR3 is CASREDAVLSGYTF. CDR3 in DNA: TGTGCCAGCAGGGAGGATGCCGTCCTTTCTGGCTACACCTTC.

The V call is TRBV4-1, the J call TRBJ2-2, with 8 nucleotides matching TRBD1. The CDR3 has 15 residues. Losses at the gene ends were 9 bases for V and 4 bases for J; bases not matched to a gene: 10. CDR1 is MGHRA and CDR2 is YSYEKL in the germline V gene. For the CDR3, the DNA is TGCGCCAGTCACAATCAGGGGGCGAGCACCGGGGAGCTGTTTTTT. This encodes CASHNQGASTGELFF.

The chain recombines TRBV7-6 with TRBJ2-2; possibly TRBD2 for D (5 bases). V gave up 1 base and J gave up 9 bases, with 12 bases separating them. Per germline, CDR1 SGHVS and CDR2 FNYEAQ. The CDR3 is made up of 14 amino acids. CDR3 region: CASSLEGATRELFF. The CDR3 DNA sequence: TGTGCCAGCAGCTTAGAGGGAGCGACCCGGGAGCTGTTTTTT.

V usage is TRBV4-2 and J usage is TRBJ1-2; D gene ambiguous. Trimming shortened V by 0 bases and J by 3 bases, and 8 bases separated the two germline ends. The length of the CDR3 is 14 residues. The V gene's germline CDR1 is LGHNA and CDR2 YNFKEQ. This CDR3 reads CASSQDWRDYGYTF. The CDR3 nucleotides are TGTGCCAGCAGCCAAGATTGGCGGGACTATGGCTACACCTTC.

The V and J genes are TRBV28 and TRBJ1-5; D is unclear. Germline values: CDR1 MDHEN, CDR2 SYDVKM. The CDR3 spans 16 residues. The V gene lost 5 bases and the J gene lost 5 bases, with 19 bases spanning the gap. CDR3: CASSATKKVSDQPQHF. The CDR3 bases are TGTGCCAGCAGTGCTACGAAGAAGGTGTCTGATCAGCCCCAGCATTTT.

The V and J genes are TRBV11-3 and TRBJ2-2; D uncertain. V dropped 3 bases and J dropped 5 bases, with 10 bases sitting between them. There are 14 residues in the CDR3. Germline V CDR1 and CDR2: SGHNT, YENEEA. The CDR3 DNA sequence: TGTGCCAGCAGCTTTTCTGAGGAGACCGGGGAGCTGTTTTTT. Encoded protein: CASSFSEETGELFF.

V is TRBV19 and J is TRBJ1-1; the match to TRBD1 covers 7 bases. This CDR3 has 15 amino acids. Germline lookup yields CDR1 LNHDA and CDR2 SQIVND (reference sequence). J was trimmed by 4 bases and V by 3 bases; bases with no gene match: 8. The CDR3 nucleotides are TGTGCCAGTAGTATCGAAGGCAGGGGGATCACTGAAGCTTTCTTT. It codes for CASSIEGRGITEAFF.